This T cell receptor (beta chain) emerged from a study of T-cell memory formation after mild COVID-19. Across the study: There were largely donor-specific TCR clusters. Study-level results: The CD4+ clones that contracted clustered mainly within CM and EM, and the CD8+ clones concentrated in EMRA. Contracting clones from day 15 to 85 had balanced CD4/CD8; later expanders favoured CD4+. There were some responding clones in pre-infection memory, which suggested that cross-reactive memory had joined.

TCRdb re-called the 5' RACE reads through MiXCR, storing one row per CDR3 protein. Found here are roughly 410,000 distinct CDR3 sequences, approximately 24% of them singletons; the top ten hold 8.5% to 10%. This clonotype was observed a handful of times. The antigen remains undetermined. Looked up from germline, CDR1 is SEHNR and CDR2 is FQNEAQ (reference sequence). V lost 5 bases, J lost 10 bases, and 19 bases lay in between. This CDR3 region has 14 residues. The sample comprised PBMCs or a T cell subset sorted from them (not recorded which). The sequence was obtained from an adult woman who had mild COVID-19 (a few samples of this study predate the infection). Cell type and time point are not known. The rearrangement joins TRBV7-9 to TRBJ2-3; perhaps TRBD2 as D (5 bases). In nucleotides, the CDR3 is TGTGCCAGCAGCACCGGGATCCCGGACTTTCCGCAGTATTTT. Translated: CASSTGIPDFPQYF.